This T cell receptor beta chain derives from a study of blood T cell repertoires in COVID-19 (dated by TCRdb to 2018 to 2021). With regard to the full study: The collaborator samples originated in the United States, Italy and Spain and spanned the acute and convalescent phases of COVID-19. The prospective study material was composed of cDNA or gDNA derived from T cells, B-cell-depleted T cells, or PBMCs. Deeply sampled blood TCRbeta repertoires from subjects exposed to, actively infected with, or recovered from COVID-19 were included in the dataset. The samples were drawn from the first 160 participants of the ongoing ImmuneRACE study and from about 1,200 subjects provided by 6 global collaborators. The sample metadata nearly always contained a de-identified subject ID, COVID-19 status, age in years and sex. Where available, HLA class I and class II types were obtained from metadata supplied by the sample provider rather than from assay-based typing. The repertoires were released in a freely available public database meant as a resource for research on the immune response to SARS-CoV-2. Results the study describes overall, beyond this receptor: The quantity of clinical and demographic metadata differed by source and by participant and was supplied without curation.

Collaborating institutions collected whole blood in K2EDTA tubes following their own protocols. Collaborator samples were shipped for TCRbeta analysis as frozen whole blood, isolated PBMCs, or DNA extracted from either sample type. TCRbeta CDR3 regions were amplified from genomic DNA by means of the immunoSEQ Assay, a bias-controlled multiplex PCR. The source study handled its data this way. The number of nucleated cells in each sample was estimated from the amplification of reference gene primers within the assay. To quantify the absolute abundance of each unique TCRbeta CDR3 rearrangement, sequence reads were collapsed and filtered. For each sample, productive Simpson clonality was calculated as the square root of Simpson's diversity index across productive rearrangements. TCRdb took over this immuneACCESS table, retaining in-frame rearrangements with V and J assigned. Such tables are incomplete; in checked studies, under half of the missing clones stem from an unresolved V gene, and the remainder is unexplained. Clonal size and the V and J genes are those of that table, whereas D and trimming came from the DNA. For this sample the table gives about 240,000 clones, of which roughly 80% were detected only once. The top ten constitute about an eighth of the sample.

A remark on this clone: It lacks a known antigen. Qualities for individual bases were not recorded, and no much larger clone is one base off. Distinct nucleotide sequences in the sample also encode this CDR3.

V trim: 5 bases; J trim: 4 bases; unmatched bases: 5. CDR1 and CDR2 are read off the germline V gene as SGHTA and FQGNSA. The CDR3 measures 14 amino acids from cysteine to phenylalanine. The read is trimmed to its CDR3 DNA, 42 bases read in frame from base 1. The TCR comes from an older woman with active or convalescent COVID-19. The sample was peripheral blood. The sequence links TRBV7-2 to TRBJ1-2, and TRBD1 matches 9 of the central bases. CDR3 region: CASSLGQGSYGYTF. The nucleotides are TGTGCCAGCAGCCTGGGACAGGGTTCCTATGGCTACACCTTC.